A single sample gave rise to the 25 T cell receptor beta chains below, sequenced in a study of regulatory T cells in long-lasting Graves disease. Time point meaning: newly diagnosed GD, antithyroid drugs for less than 3 months. PBMC-derived RNA was used for the TCR library. For TCR beta, libraries came from iRepertoire HTBI primers and Arm-PCR of CDR3 regions. TCRdb reanalysed the multiplex PCR reads using MiXCR and keeps one entry per CDR3 protein. The table includes 400,000 to 550,000 distinct CDR3 sequences, more than 12% detected once. The data were also submitted as part of a second study, on T cells in Graves' hyperthyroidism and ophthalmopathy.

This specimen consisted of peripheral blood mononuclear cells (PBMCs), obtained at new diagnosis, from a patient treated with antithyroid drugs. These receptors were obtained from a young woman with Graves disease.

The chain has TRBV29-1 and TRBJ2-2; D possibly corresponds to TRBD1 (6 bases). The CDR3 length is 15 residues. Germline CDR1 reads SQVTM; CDR2 reads ANQGSEA. Deletions cut 5 bases from V and 5 bases from J, with 18 bases between. This CDR3 is CSVSQGNLWTGELFF. CDR3 DNA sequence: TGCAGCGTTTCACAGGGAAATTTATGGACCGGGGAGCTGTTTTTT.

In this sample, this clonotype turned up many times. The CDR3 region is CAWNGGTVNEKLFF. The CDR3 nucleotides are TGTGCCTGGAATGGGGGGACAGTAAATGAAAAACTGTTTTTT. The chain couples TRBV30 to TRBJ1-4; 7 bases agree with TRBD1. Germline CDR1 GTSNPN, CDR2 SVGIG (reference sequence). V lost 4 bases and J lost 5; bases outside the gene matches: 7. CDR3 length: 14 amino acids. Using reference TRBV30 and TRBJ1-4 for the parts outside the CDR3, the full variable domain is SQTIHQWPATLVQPVGSPLSLECTVEGTSNPNLYWYRQAAGRGLQLLFYSVGIGQISSEVPQNLSASRPQDRQFILSSKKLLLSDSGFYLCAWNGGTVNEKLFFGSGTQLSVL.

This clonotype was observed once. A read error may be the cause here, since a much bigger clone is one base away. J is TRBJ2-4 and V is TRBV28; 13 bases agree with TRBD2. CDR1 is MDHEN and CDR2 is SYDVKM in the germline V gene. The CDR3 runs 17 residues. CDR3 region: CAGSEGTSGVAKNIQYF. The CDR3 bases are TGTGCCGGCAGTGAAGGGACTAGCGGGGTAGCCAAAAACATTCAGTACTTC.

This clonotype was picked up a small number of times. The V and J genes are TRBV10-3 and TRBJ1-1, with 8 positions matching TRBD1. J was trimmed by 7 bases and V by 2 bases; bases with no gene match: 6. The CDR3 is made up of 14 amino acids. CDR1 is ENHRY, CDR2 SYGVKD, per germline. The CDR3 sequence: CAISEPDRGFEAFF. The CDR3 DNA sequence: TGTGCCATCAGTGAGCCAGACAGGGGTTTTGAAGCTTTCTTT.

This clonotype was counted many times. This rearrangement joins TRBV20-1 to TRBJ2-4; TRBD2 aligns across 7 bases. This CDR3 is 13 amino acids long. Germline lookup yields CDR1 DFQATT and CDR2 SNEGSKA (reference sequence). V was pared by 3 bases and J by 1 base, with 0 bases of the junction left unmatched. The CDR3 region is CSASGRAKNIQYF. Here the CDR3 DNA reads TGCAGTGCTAGCGGGAGGGCCAAAAACATTCAGTACTTC.

In DNA, the CDR3 is TGCAGTGCTAGAGGGCAGGGGACGACCGGCTACACCTTC. Protein product: CSARGQGTTGYTF. The chain has TRBV20-1 and TRBJ1-2, with a possible D match to TRBD1 (6 bases). V shed 1 base and J shed 8 bases, with 14 bases lying between them. The V gene's germline CDR1 is DFQATT and CDR2 SNEGSKA (reference sequence). The CDR3 has 13 residues.

The chain couples TRBV5-5 to TRBJ2-2; D is unclear. Deletions cut 4 bases from V and 5 bases from J, with 15 bases between. The germline V gene has CDR1 SGHKS and CDR2 YYEKEE (reference sequence). This CDR3 region has 15 residues. The CDR3 DNA follows: TGTGCCAGCAGCCCGGTGGGAATTTCTACCGGGGAGCTGTTTTTT. This codes for CASSPVGISTGELFF.

This clonotype was counted only a few times. This rearrangement joins TRBV28 to TRBJ1-1, with D possibly being TRBD1 (6 bases). In germline, CDR1 is MDHEN, CDR2 SYDVKM. This CDR3 has 16 amino acids. V was pared by 3 bases and J by 0 bases, with 14 bases between. The CDR3 DNA is TGTGCCAGCAGTTTCCAGACAGGTATATTGAACACTGAAGCTTTCTTT. Protein product: CASSFQTGILNTEAFF.

This clonotype has ten or more counts. This chain joins TRBV2 and TRBJ2-1; D is possibly TRBD1 (5 bases). The CDR3 is 16 residues long. V dropped 7 bases and J dropped 7 bases, with 23 bases sitting between them. Germline V lookup: CDR1 SNHLY, CDR2 FYNNEI. The CDR3 nucleotides are TGTGCCAGCAAAGGCTTCAGGGTCGACCGGACGAATGAGCAGTTCTTC. Translation: CASKGFRVDRTNEQFF.

This clonotype was counted ten times or more. The chain has TRBV5-1 and TRBJ1-1, with 8 bases aligning to TRBD1. This CDR3 contains 15 residues. V was clipped by 4 bases and J by 3 bases; unmatched bases: 8. Per germline, CDR1 SGHRS and CDR2 YFSETQ. DNA of the CDR3: TGCGCCAGCAGCCACCTCCAGGGGGCGGACACTGAAGCTTTCTTT. It is translated as CASSHLQGADTEAFF.

This clonotype has a count of ten or more. This CDR3 is CASSFSYEQYF. The CDR3 DNA reads as TGTGCCAGCAGCTTCTCCTACGAGCAGTACTTC. V gene TRBV7-9 combines with J gene TRBJ2-7; no firm D call. The germline gives CDR1 SEHNR, CDR2 FQNEAQ (reference sequence). CDR3 length equals 11 residues. With 3 bases removed from V and 0 bases from J, the gap between germline ends came to 0 bases.

This clonotype was counted at least ten times. The genes are TRBV6-2 or TRBV6-3 and TRBJ1-2, with D possibly TRBD1 on 6 matching bases. This CDR3 spans 16 amino acids. Germline-derived CDR1 and CDR2 are MNHEY and SVGEGT. The V end lost 6 bases, the J end lost 9 bases, and 26 bases lay between the germline ends. This CDR3 reads CASRPLTTGKEVRYTF. CDR3 bases: TGTGCCAGCAGACCACTAACAACAGGGAAGGAAGTTCGCTACACCTTC.

This clonotype was detected only once. V usage is TRBV28 and J usage is TRBJ1-2; D possibly corresponds to TRBD1 (6 bases). Trimming took 5 bases from V and 0 from J, leaving 10 bases between them. CDR3 length: 14 residues. Per germline, CDR1 MDHEN and CDR2 SYDVKM. The CDR3 region is CASSAGVTNYGYTF. CDR3 DNA: TGTGCCAGCAGTGCAGGGGTGACTAACTATGGCTACACCTTC.

As DNA, the CDR3 is TGTGCCAGCAGTGCCAGCATGGCTGAGCAGTACTTC. Amino acids: CASSASMAEQYF. The chain combines TRBV2 with TRBJ2-7; no firm D call. The CDR3 is 12 amino acids. Trimming pared 4 bases from V and 7 bases from J, leaving 11 bases between. Looked up from germline, CDR1 is SNHLY and CDR2 is FYNNEI.

Only a few counts were recorded for this clonotype. This sequence joins TRBV20-1 and TRBJ2-5; D call uncertain. The CDR3 totals 13 residues. CDR1 and CDR2 from the germline V gene are DFQATT and SNEGSKA (reference sequence). The CDR3 is CSATRSLQETQYF. The CDR3 nucleotides read TGCAGCGCGACGAGGTCACTCCAAGAGACCCAGTACTTC.

The chain is built from TRBV7-9 and TRBJ1-5, with D possibly being TRBD1 (5 bases). Germline V CDR1 and CDR2: SEHNR, FQNEAQ (reference sequence). Trimming took 2 bases from V and 2 from J, leaving 16 bases between them. The CDR3 sequence is 17 residues long. The CDR3 loop is CASSLSSGVSGNQPQHF. CDR3 bases: TGTGCCAGCAGCTTAAGTTCGGGGGTTAGCGGCAATCAGCCCCAGCATTTT.

Many counts were recorded for this clonotype. The rearrangement uses TRBV19 and TRBJ2-7; TRBD1 matches 9 bases. The CDR3 runs 15 residues. The germline V gene has CDR1 LNHDA and CDR2 SQIVND (reference sequence). The trim removed 1 base at V and 6 bases at J, leaving 7 bases unmatched. Written as DNA, the CDR3 is TGTGCCAGTAGTATAGTTCGGACAGGGGTCGGCGAGCAGTACTTC. Residues: CASSIVRTGVGEQYF. The full variable domain, rest sourced from reference TRBV19 and TRBJ2-7, is DGGITQSPKYLFRKEGQNVTLSCEQNLNHDAMYWYRQDPGQGLRLIYYSQIVNDFQKGDIAEGYSVSREKKESFPLTVTSAQKNPTAFYLCASSIVRTGVGEQYFGPGTRLTVT.

In its sample, this clonotype was seen a few times. The chain carries TRBV24-1 and TRBJ2-1; TRBD2 matches 7 bases. The V gene end was trimmed by 6 bases and the J gene end by 7 bases; junction bases not matched to a gene: 8. The CDR3 consists of 14 residues. Germline CDR1 and CDR2: KGHDR and SFDVKD. CDR3 sequence: CATSIREGLNEQFF. Written as DNA, the CDR3 is TGTGCCACCAGTATAAGGGAGGGCCTGAATGAGCAGTTCTTC.

This clonotype was picked up a small number of times. The J gene is TRBJ2-1, the V gene TRBV25-1; 9 bases are shared with TRBD2. CDR3 length: 15 residues. V lost 6 bases and J lost 9; bases outside the gene matches: 12. Germline V gives CDR1 MGHDK, CDR2 SYGVNS. CDR3 sequence: CASSHPSGIPSEQFF. CDR3 DNA sequence: TGTGCCAGCAGCCACCCTAGCGGGATCCCTAGTGAGCAGTTCTTC. Full variable domain (remainder filled in from reference TRBV25-1 and TRBJ2-1): EADIYQTPRYLVIGTGKKITLECSQTMGHDKMYWYQQDPGMELHLIHYSYGVNSTEKGDLSSESTVSRIRTEHFPLTLESARPSHTSQYLCASSHPSGIPSEQFFGPGTRLTVL.

This clonotype occurred many times. The chain is built from TRBV6-5 and TRBJ1-2; 7 bases line up with TRBD1. The V segment lost 1 base and the J segment 4 bases; nucleotides outside the gene matches: 3. The CDR3 is made up of 14 amino acids. Germline V lookup: CDR1 MNHEY, CDR2 SVGAGI. The CDR3 DNA is TGTGCCAGCAGTTACTACAGGGGTTTCTATGGCTACACCTTC. Translated: CASSYYRGFYGYTF.

This clonotype occurred many times. The chain combines TRBV12-3 or TRBV12-4 with TRBJ1-1, with D possibly TRBD1 on 6 matching bases. V lost 7 bases and J lost 3, with 18 bases in between. The length of the CDR3 is 15 residues. The chain's CDR3 is CASIPRGGGHTEAFF. The CDR3 region has the DNA TGTGCCAGCATTCCCCGCGGAGGGGGTCACACTGAAGCTTTCTTT.

This clonotype was observed many times. V and J are TRBV5-1 and TRBJ2-7; 7 bases agree with TRBD1. The germline V gene has CDR1 SGHRS and CDR2 YFSETQ. V lost 0 bases to trimming and J lost 3 bases; unmatched junction nucleotides: 6. This CDR3 spans 15 amino acids. Here the CDR3 reads CASSLEGQGVYEQYF. CDR3 in DNA: TGCGCCAGCAGCTTGGAGGGGCAGGGGGTCTACGAGCAGTACTTC.

This clonotype was observed a few times. The chain combines TRBV6-1 with TRBJ2-2; weak D call: TRBD2 (6 bases). The V gene's germline CDR1 is MNHNS and CDR2 SASEGT. The V gene lost 5 bases and the J gene lost 0 bases, with 10 bases spanning the gap. CDR3 length: 15 amino acids. CDR3 DNA: TGTGCCAGCAGTACGCGGGACGCGAACACCGGGGAGCTGTTTTTT. It specifies CASSTRDANTGELFF.

The chain uses TRBV2 and TRBJ1-1, with a weak D call TRBD1 (5 bases). The CDR3 covers 14 residues. V gave up 3 bases and J gave up 3 bases, with 11 bases separating them. Germline V lookup: CDR1 SNHLY, CDR2 FYNNEI. Here the CDR3 DNA reads TGTGCCAGCAGTGAGGAGGGGTCCGACACTGAAGCTTTCTTT. Amino acid sequence: CASSEEGSDTEAFF. The full variable domain, with the rest looked up from reference TRBV2 and TRBJ1-1, is EPEVTQTPSHQVTQMGQEVILRCVPISNHLYFYWYRQILGQKVEFLVSFYNNEISEKSEIFDDQFSVERPDGSNFTLKIRSTKLEDSAMYFCASSEEGSDTEAFFGQGTRLTVV.

CDR3 DNA: TGTGCCAGCAGCCCAACAGGGAACTCCTACGAGCAGTACTTC. Its translation is CASSPTGNSYEQYF. V gene TRBV7-9 combines with J gene TRBJ2-7; D is perhaps TRBD1 (6 bases). The germline gives CDR1 SEHNR, CDR2 FQNEAQ (reference sequence). The CDR3 has 14 residues. The V gene lost 5 bases and the J gene lost 0 bases, with 11 bases spanning the gap.